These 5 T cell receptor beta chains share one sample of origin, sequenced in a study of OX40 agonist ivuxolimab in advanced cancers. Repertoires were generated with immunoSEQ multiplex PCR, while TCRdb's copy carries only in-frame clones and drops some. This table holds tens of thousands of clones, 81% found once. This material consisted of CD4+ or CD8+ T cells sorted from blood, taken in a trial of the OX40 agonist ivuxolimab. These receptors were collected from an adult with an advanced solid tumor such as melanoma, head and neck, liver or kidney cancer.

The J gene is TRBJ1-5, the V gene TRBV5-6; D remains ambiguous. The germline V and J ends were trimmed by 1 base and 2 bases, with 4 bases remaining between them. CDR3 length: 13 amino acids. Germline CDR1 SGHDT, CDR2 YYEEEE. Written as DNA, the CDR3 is TGTGCCAGCAGCTTGACAGGCAATCAGCCCCAGCATTTT. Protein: CASSLTGNQPQHF. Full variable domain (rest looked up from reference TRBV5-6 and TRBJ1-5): DAGVTQSPTHLIKTRGQQVTLRCSPKSGHDTVSWYQQALGQGPQFIFQYYEEEERQRGNFPDRFSGHQFPNYSSELNVNALLLGDSALYLCASSLTGNQPQHFGDGTRLSIL.

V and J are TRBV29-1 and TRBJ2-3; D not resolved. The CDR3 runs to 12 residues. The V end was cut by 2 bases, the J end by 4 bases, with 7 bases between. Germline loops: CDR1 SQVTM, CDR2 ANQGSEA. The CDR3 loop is CSVEWLADTQYF. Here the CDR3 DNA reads TGCAGCGTTGAATGGCTGGCAGATACGCAGTATTTT.

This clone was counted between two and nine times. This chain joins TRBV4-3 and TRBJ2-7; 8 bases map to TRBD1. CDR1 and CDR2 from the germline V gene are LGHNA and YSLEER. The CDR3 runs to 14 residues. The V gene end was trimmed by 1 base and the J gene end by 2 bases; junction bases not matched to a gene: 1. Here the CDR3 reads CASSQGQGTYEQYF. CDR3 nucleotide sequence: TGCGCCAGCAGCCAAGGACAGGGGACCTACGAGCAGTACTTC.

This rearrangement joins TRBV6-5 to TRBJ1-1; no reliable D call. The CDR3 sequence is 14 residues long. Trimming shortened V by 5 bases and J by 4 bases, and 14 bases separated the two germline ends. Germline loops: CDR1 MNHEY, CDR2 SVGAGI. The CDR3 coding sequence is TGTGCCAGCAGTAAGGTGTCGGGAATCACTGAAGCTTTCTTT. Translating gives CASSKVSGITEAFF.

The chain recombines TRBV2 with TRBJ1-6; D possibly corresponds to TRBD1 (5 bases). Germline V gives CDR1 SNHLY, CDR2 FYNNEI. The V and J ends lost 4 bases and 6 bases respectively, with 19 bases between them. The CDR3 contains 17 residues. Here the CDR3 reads CASSVLGQIGPNSPLHF. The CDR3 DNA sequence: TGTGCCAGCAGTGTATTAGGACAAATAGGACCTAATTCACCCCTCCACTTT.